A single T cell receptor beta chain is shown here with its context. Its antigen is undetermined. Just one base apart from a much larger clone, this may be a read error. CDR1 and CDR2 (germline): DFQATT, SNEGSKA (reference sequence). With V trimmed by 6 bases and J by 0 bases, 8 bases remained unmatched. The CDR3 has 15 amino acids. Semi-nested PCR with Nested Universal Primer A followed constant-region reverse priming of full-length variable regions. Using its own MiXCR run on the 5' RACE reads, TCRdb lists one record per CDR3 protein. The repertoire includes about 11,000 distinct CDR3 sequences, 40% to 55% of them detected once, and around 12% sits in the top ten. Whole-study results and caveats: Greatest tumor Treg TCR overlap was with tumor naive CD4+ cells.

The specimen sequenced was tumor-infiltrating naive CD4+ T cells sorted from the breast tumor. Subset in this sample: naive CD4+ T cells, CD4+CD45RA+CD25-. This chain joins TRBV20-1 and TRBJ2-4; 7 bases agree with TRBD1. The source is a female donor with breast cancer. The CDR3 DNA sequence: TGCAGTGCCAAAGGGGGCTACACAGCCAAAAACATTCAGTACTTC. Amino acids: CSAKGGYTAKNIQYF.